The clone carrying this T cell receptor beta chain has at least ten counts. As yet, its antigen is unknown. The data stem from a study of T-cell memory formation after mild COVID-19. Points from the study as a whole: Clones that got smaller from day 15 to 85 had even CD4/CD8, while clones growing later tipped toward CD4+. The authors left the SARS-CoV-2 specificity of second-wave clones peaking on day 37 unconfirmed. That cross-reactive memory joined was suggested by some responding clones appearing in pre-infection memory. CD4+ contracting clones lay mainly in CM and EM, CD8+ ones in EMRA.

This CDR3 comprises 10 residues. V dropped 1 base and J dropped 12 bases, with 2 bases sitting between them. Germline values: CDR1 SGHRS, CDR2 YFSETQ. TCRdb recomputed calls from the 5' RACE reads with MiXCR, one row per CDR3 protein. The data contain just under 350,000 distinct CDR3 sequences, 10% to 15% of them singletons. This chain connects TRBV5-1 to TRBJ1-6; unclear D gene. The sequenced sample was PBMCs or a T cell subset sorted from them (not recorded which). The clonotype comes from a man aged 18 to 29 who had mild COVID-19 (a few samples of this study predate the infection). Cell type and time point are not known. CDR3 DNA sequence: TGCGCCAGCAGCTTGTTACCCCTCCACTTT. Translating it yields CASSLLPLHF.